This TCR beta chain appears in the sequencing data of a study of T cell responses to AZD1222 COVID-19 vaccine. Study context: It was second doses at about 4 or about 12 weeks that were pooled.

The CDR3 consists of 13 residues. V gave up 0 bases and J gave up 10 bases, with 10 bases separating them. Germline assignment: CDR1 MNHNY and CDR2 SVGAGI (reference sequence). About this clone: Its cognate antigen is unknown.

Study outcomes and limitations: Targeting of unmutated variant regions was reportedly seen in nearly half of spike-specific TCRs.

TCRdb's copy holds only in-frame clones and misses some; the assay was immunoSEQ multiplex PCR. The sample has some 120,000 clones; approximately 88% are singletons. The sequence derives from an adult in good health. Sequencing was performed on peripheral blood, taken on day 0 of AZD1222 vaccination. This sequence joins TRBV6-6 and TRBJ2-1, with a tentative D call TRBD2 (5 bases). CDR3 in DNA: TGTGCCAGCAGTTACTCGCTAGCAGGCGAGCAGTTCTTC. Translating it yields CASSYSLAGEQFF.